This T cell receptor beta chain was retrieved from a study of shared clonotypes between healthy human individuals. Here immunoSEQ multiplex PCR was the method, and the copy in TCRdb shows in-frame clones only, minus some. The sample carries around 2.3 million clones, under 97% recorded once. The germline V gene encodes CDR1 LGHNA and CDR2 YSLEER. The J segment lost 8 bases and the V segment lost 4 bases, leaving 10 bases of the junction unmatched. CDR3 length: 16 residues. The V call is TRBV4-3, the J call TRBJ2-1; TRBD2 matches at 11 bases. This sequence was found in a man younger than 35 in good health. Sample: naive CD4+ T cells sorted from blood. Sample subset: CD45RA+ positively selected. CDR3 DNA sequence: TGCGCCAGCAGCCGTACTACTAGCGGGAGCAAAGATGAGCAGTTCTTC. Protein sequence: CASSRTTSGSKDEQFF.